This T cell receptor (beta chain) was captured by sequencing in a study of T cells in localized non-small cell lung cancer. Comments on this clone: Its target is unknown.

Study-wide points: Without multi-region sequencing, intratumor heterogeneity could not be excluded. In uninvolved adjacent lung, T cell clonality reached its highest value, exceeding tumor. Within adjacent lung there appeared a median around 57 of the top 100 tumor clones. Patients showing higher blood T cell density tended to see longer overall survival.

The CDR3 runs to 16 residues. The germline CDR1 and CDR2 sequences are LGHNA and YNFKEQ. The V segment lost 2 bases and the J segment 5 bases; nucleotides outside the gene matches: 10. Method: immunoSEQ multiplex PCR; TCRdb's copy keeps in-frame clones and lacks some. The sample has approximately 45,000 clones; 86% are singletons. The receptor comes from a man aged 40 to 70 with stage II lung adenocarcinoma. The J gene is TRBJ1-2, the V gene TRBV4-2, with TRBD1 identical over 8 bases. Sequencing was performed on PBMCs, taken before any cancer treatment. The CDR3 is CASSQIDHRGSYGYTF. The CDR3 nucleotides are TGTGCCAGCAGCCAAATAGACCACAGGGGGTCATATGGCTACACCTTC.